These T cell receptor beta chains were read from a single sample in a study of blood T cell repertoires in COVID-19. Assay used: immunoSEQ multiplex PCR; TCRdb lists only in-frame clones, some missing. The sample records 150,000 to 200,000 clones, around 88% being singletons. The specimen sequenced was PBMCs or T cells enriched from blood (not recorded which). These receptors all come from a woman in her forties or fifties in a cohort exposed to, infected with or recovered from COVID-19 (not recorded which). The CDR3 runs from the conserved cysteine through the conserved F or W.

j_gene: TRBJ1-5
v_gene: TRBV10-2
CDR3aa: CASSRGSGALFGEPQHF

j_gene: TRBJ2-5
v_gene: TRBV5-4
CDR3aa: CASSQGQLQETQYF

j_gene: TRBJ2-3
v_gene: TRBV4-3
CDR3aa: CASSQDGRVFDTQYF

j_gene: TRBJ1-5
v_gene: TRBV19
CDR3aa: CASSITGTGNQPQHF

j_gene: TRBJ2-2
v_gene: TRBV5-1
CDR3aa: CASSLSHDTGELFF

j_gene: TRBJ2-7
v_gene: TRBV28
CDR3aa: CASSFGDSTYEQYF

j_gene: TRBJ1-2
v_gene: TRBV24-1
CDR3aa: CATSDNGADRVGYTF

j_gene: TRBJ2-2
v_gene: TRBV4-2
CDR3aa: CASSQKTGGTGELFF

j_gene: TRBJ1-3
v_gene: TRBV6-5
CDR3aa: CASTAGNTIYF

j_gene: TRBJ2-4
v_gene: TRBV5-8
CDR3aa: CASTRRLGRDIQYF

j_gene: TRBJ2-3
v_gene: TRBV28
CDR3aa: CASSPNLAGGTDTQYF

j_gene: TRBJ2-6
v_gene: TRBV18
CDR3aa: CASSPPAGRAYGANVLTF

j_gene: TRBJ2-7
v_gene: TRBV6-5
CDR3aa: CASGADYYEQYF

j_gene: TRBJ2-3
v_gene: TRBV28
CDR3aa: CASRTGTSGSYTDTQYF

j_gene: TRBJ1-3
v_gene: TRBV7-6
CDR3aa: CASSLEGSSGNTIYF